These 18 T cell receptor beta chains were all obtained from the same sample, sequenced in a study of follicular helper T cells after annual influenza vaccination. The time point is: 2015-2016 season, pre-vaccination. Profiled with immunoSEQ multiplex PCR; TCRdb holds only in-frame clones, not every one. This table has several hundred clones, approximately 80% appearing once. The material sequenced was CXCR5+ CD38+ circulating T follicular helper cells from blood, taken on the day of influenza vaccination. Subset described: circulating Tfh, non-naive CD4+CXCR5+PD-1+ (ICOS+CD38+ or ICOS-CD38-). The source is an adult who received the influenza vaccine.

This rearrangement joins TRBV15 to TRBJ1-4, with D unclear. The germline V and J ends were trimmed by 0 bases and 8 bases, with 7 bases remaining between them. The CDR3 has 13 residues. Germline V gene data show CDR1 as LNHNV and CDR2 as YYDKDF (reference sequence). The CDR3 here is CATSRDHGEKLFF. CDR3 nucleotide sequence: TGTGCCACCAGCAGAGACCACGGGGAAAAACTGTTTTTT.

The chain combines TRBV2 with TRBJ2-3; TRBD2 aligns across 9 bases. CDR1 and CDR2 from the germline V gene are SNHLY and FYNNEI. V trimming: 6 bases; J trimming: 6 bases; junction bases outside the gene matches: 13. The CDR3 loop spans 16 amino acids. In DNA form, the CDR3 reads TGTGCCAGCAGGATGAGCGGGGGGTCGTCATATGATACGCAGTATTTT. Residues: CASRMSGGSSYDTQYF.

The CDR3 DNA sequence: TGTGCCAGCAGTTGGCCGGGACTAGCGTCCGGGGAGCTGTTTTTT. Translating gives CASSWPGLASGELFF. The chain links TRBV11-2 to TRBJ2-2, with 10 bases aligning to TRBD2. This CDR3 has 15 residues. Per germline, CDR1 SGHAT and CDR2 FQNNGV. The ends lost 6 bases at V and 6 bases at J; junction bases unmatched: 7.

This chain joins TRBV5-4 and TRBJ2-5; 10 nucleotides line up with TRBD2. The CDR3 consists of 19 residues. Germline lookup yields CDR1 SGHNT and CDR2 YYREEE (reference sequence). V lost 0 bases to trimming and J lost 0 bases; unmatched junction nucleotides: 11. The CDR3 is CASSLVRASGGQYQETQYF. The CDR3 region has the DNA TGTGCCAGCAGCTTGGTTAGGGCTAGCGGGGGCCAGTACCAAGAGACCCAGTACTTC.

The V and J genes are TRBV28 and TRBJ1-6; unclear D gene. Germline CDR1 MDHEN, CDR2 SYDVKM. V was clipped by 6 bases and J by 7 bases, with 16 bases between them. This CDR3 comprises 15 residues. Here the CDR3 reads CASRPPAAGNSPLHF. The DNA of the CDR3 is TGTGCCAGCAGACCCCCGGCGGCTGGGAATTCACCCCTCCACTTT. Using reference TRBV28 and TRBJ1-6 for the parts outside the CDR3, the full variable domain is DVKVTQSSRYLVKRTGEKVFLECVQDMDHENMFWYRQDPGLGLRLIYFSYDVKMKEKGDIPEGYSVSREKKERFSLILESASTNQTSMYLCASRPPAAGNSPLHFGNGTRLTVT.

V gene TRBV19 combines with J gene TRBJ1-2; D is undetermined. Germline V gene lookup returns CDR1 LNHDA and CDR2 SQIVND (reference sequence). This CDR3 spans 17 amino acids. The V gene lost 6 bases and the J gene lost 0 bases, with 20 bases spanning the gap. The CDR3 is CASRDSRSRTPNYGYTF. The CDR3 nucleotides are TGTGCCAGTAGGGATTCCCGGAGCAGAACTCCTAACTATGGCTACACCTTC.

The rearrangement joins TRBV9 to TRBJ1-2; 11 bases map to TRBD1. CDR1 is SGDLS, CDR2 YYNGEE, per germline. J was trimmed by 9 bases and V by 2 bases; bases with no gene match: 9. The CDR3 runs to 15 residues. CDR3 DNA sequence: TGTGCCAGCAGCGTCGCCGGGACAGGGGGTTTTAGCTACACCTTC. This gives the protein CASSVAGTGGFSYTF.

This clone is large by share. CDR3 protein: CASSQGRDRGETQYF. Here the CDR3 DNA reads TGCGCCAGCAGCCAAGGACGGGACAGGGGAGAGACCCAGTACTTC. This rearrangement joins TRBV4-3 to TRBJ2-5; 10 bases map to TRBD1. Trimming at V came to 1 base and at J to 4 bases, leaving 3 bases not matched to a gene. The length of the CDR3 is 15 residues. Per the germline V gene, CDR1 is LGHNA and CDR2 is YSLEER.

V usage is TRBV25-1 and J usage is TRBJ1-4; TRBD1 matches at 8 bases. Germline V gene lookup returns CDR1 MGHDK and CDR2 SYGVNS. The CDR3 spans 15 residues. The junction had 8 bases not matched to a gene; V was cut back by 4 bases and J by 7 bases. The CDR3 bases are TGTGCCAGCAGTGCTAGCCGGACAGGGATTGAAAAACTGTTTTTT. Protein product: CASSASRTGIEKLFF.

The V and J genes are TRBV9 and TRBJ2-1; 12 bases are a match to TRBD2. Germline lookup yields CDR1 SGDLS and CDR2 YYNGEE. There are 17 residues in the CDR3. Losses at the gene ends were 3 bases for V and 9 bases for J; bases not matched to a gene: 13. The CDR3 bases are TGTGCCAGCAGCGCCACCTCGGCTAGCGGGGGGGCCGGTGAGCAGTTCTTC. Protein: CASSATSASGGAGEQFF. The full variable domain, its missing parts supplied by reference TRBV9 and TRBJ2-1, is DSGVTQTPKHLITATGQRVTLRCSPRSGDLSVYWYQQSLDQGLQFLIQYYNGEERAKGNILERFSAQQFPDLHSELNLSSLELGDSALYFCASSATSASGGAGEQFFGPGTRLTVL.

The chain combines TRBV7-8 with TRBJ2-3; 8 bases agree with TRBD2. The CDR3 spans 17 residues. Germline loops: CDR1 SGHVS, CDR2 FQNEAQ. Germline trimming cut 5 bases from V and 0 bases from J; bases unmatched to any gene: 10. CDR3 region: CASSPTDRGGSTDTQYF. DNA for the CDR3: TGTGCCAGCAGCCCAACGGATCGGGGGGGCAGCACAGATACGCAGTATTTT.

The rearrangement uses TRBV5-1 and TRBJ2-1, with D perhaps matching TRBD1 (6 bases). Trimming removed 4 bases from V and 10 bases from J, with 9 bases in between. The germline V gene encodes CDR1 SGHRS and CDR2 YFSETQ. The CDR3 has 11 amino acids. CDR3 in DNA: TGCGCCAGCAGCCCGGGACAAGAGCAGTTCTTC. Amino acids: CASSPGQEQFF.

The genes are TRBV7-8 and TRBJ2-1; D gene uncertain. From germline, CDR1 is SGHVS and CDR2 FQNEAQ. Trimming took off 2 bases at V and 2 bases at J, with 10 bases between the two ends. The CDR3 is 15 amino acids. CDR3 DNA sequence: TGTGCCAGCAGCTTACGAAGAGGTACCTACAATGAGCAGTTCTTC. It codes for CASSLRRGTYNEQFF.

The chain combines TRBV10-3 with TRBJ2-3; no reliable D call. Per the germline V gene, CDR1 is ENHRY and CDR2 is SYGVKD. The CDR3 runs 14 residues. The germline V and J ends were trimmed by 0 bases and 1 base, with 5 bases remaining between them. The CDR3 is CAISESSGTDTQYF. The DNA for the CDR3 is TGTGCCATCAGTGAGTCCTCTGGCACAGATACGCAGTATTTT.

The chain combines TRBV6-1 with TRBJ2-5; tentatively, D is TRBD1 (6 bases). V was trimmed by 5 bases and J by 3 bases, leaving 16 bases between them. CDR3 length equals 15 residues. CDR1 MNHNS and CDR2 SASEGT come from the germline V gene. The chain's CDR3 is CASSPTRGREETQYF. CDR3 nucleotide sequence: TGTGCCAGCAGTCCCACCAGGGGTCGCGAAGAGACCCAGTACTTC.

DNA of the CDR3: TGTGCCAGCAGCTTCCGGGACAGGGGCTCCGGGGCCAACGTCCTGACTTTC. Translated: CASSFRDRGSGANVLTF. The chain uses TRBV5-5 and TRBJ2-6; 10 bases match TRBD1. J gave up 4 bases and V 2 bases, and 6 bases lay outside the gene matches. This CDR3 spans 17 amino acids. CDR1 and CDR2 (germline): SGHKS, YYEKEE (reference sequence).

This sequence joins TRBV7-2 and TRBJ1-3; 8 nucleotides align to TRBD1. CDR1 is SGHTA, CDR2 FQGNSA, per germline. The CDR3 extends over 14 amino acids. J gave up 4 bases and V 4 bases, and 3 bases lay outside the gene matches. CDR3 in DNA: TGTGCCAGCAGCTCCGACAGGGGAGGAAACACCATATATTTT. Its translation is CASSSDRGGNTIYF. The full variable domain, rest sourced from reference TRBV7-2 and TRBJ1-3, is GAGVSQSPSNKVTEKGKDVELRCDPISGHTALYWYRQSLGQGLEFLIYFQGNSAPDKSGLPSDRFSAERTGGSVSTLTIQRTQQEDSAVYLCASSSDRGGNTIYFGEGSWLTVV.

This clone has a single count. J is TRBJ2-7 and V is TRBV19; no reliable D call. This CDR3 is built from 13 residues. The germline V gene encodes CDR1 LNHDA and CDR2 SQIVND (reference sequence). The V gene lost 5 bases and the J gene lost 1 base, with 9 bases spanning the gap. CDR3 DNA sequence: TGTGCCAGTAGTTCGACACCTTCCTACGAGCAGTACTTC. Translation: CASSSTPSYEQYF. Using reference TRBV19 and TRBJ2-7 for the parts outside the CDR3, the full variable domain is DGGITQSPKYLFRKEGQNVTLSCEQNLNHDAMYWYRQDPGQGLRLIYYSQIVNDFQKGDIAEGYSVSREKKESFPLTVTSAQKNPTAFYLCASSSTPSYEQYFGPGTRLTVT.